This entry lists 12 T cell receptor beta chains sequenced from one sample in a study of PD-1 blockade in classical Hodgkin lymphoma (dated by TCRdb to between 2020 and 2021). Library construction relied on the immunoSEQ multiplex PCR assay. Drawn from immuneACCESS, this table holds only the in-frame rearrangements with V and J called that TCRdb kept. Clones are partly lost; checked studies trace under half to an unresolved V gene and leave the rest unexplained. The table for this sample lists roughly 20,000 clones; around nine tenths of them were counted only once. Over 6% of the sample belongs to the ten largest clones. The time point label here, explained by the study, means: newly diagnosed, previously untreated cHL patient sample. A Miltenyi CD8+ T cell isolation kit was used for magnetic negative selection to purify CD8+ T cells from thawed PBMCs. Sequenced material: CD8+ T cells from blood. The receptor set was obtained from a human donor with classical Hodgkin lymphoma.

The count of this clone is one. This chain links TRBV7-2 with TRBJ2-7, with TRBD2 matching over 13 bases. CDR1 is SGHTA and CDR2 is FQGNSA in the germline V gene. The trim removed 5 bases at V and 3 bases at J, leaving 4 bases unmatched. This CDR3 has 15 amino acids. CDR3 residues: CASSRLAGGFYEQYF. In nucleotides, the CDR3 is TGTGCCAGCAGCCGACTAGCGGGAGGTTTCTACGAGCAGTACTTC.

The genes are TRBV7-2 and TRBJ2-3, with D unresolved. V was shortened by 3 bases and J by 3 bases, with 4 bases between the two germline ends. The CDR3 is 12 amino acids. Per the germline V gene, CDR1 is SGHTA and CDR2 is FQGNSA. As DNA, the CDR3 is TGTGCCAGCAGCTTGGGAACAGATACGCAGTATTTT. It yields the protein CASSLGTDTQYF.

This clone was counted once. The chain employs TRBV5-6 and TRBJ2-3; perhaps TRBD1 as D (5 bases). CDR1 and CDR2 (germline): SGHDT, YYEEEE. The CDR3 loop spans 14 amino acids. V lost 4 bases, J lost 0 bases, and 9 bases lay in between. This CDR3 is CASSKGRSTDTQYF. The CDR3 nucleotides are TGTGCCAGCAGCAAGGGGCGGAGCACAGATACGCAGTATTTT.

The J gene is TRBJ2-5, the V gene TRBV6-5; a possible D gene is TRBD2 (5 bases). Germline CDR1 and CDR2: MNHEY and SVGAGI. The CDR3 is 15 amino acids. Trimming stripped 0 bases from V and 4 bases from J, with 12 bases between. CDR3 sequence reads: CASSYSMTGIETQYF. CDR3 sequence (DNA): TGTGCCAGCAGTTACTCGATGACCGGGATAGAGACCCAGTACTTC.

CDR3 sequence: CASSQDMGPNTEAFF. The CDR3 DNA reads TGCGCCAGCAGCCAAGATATGGGTCCCAACACTGAAGCTTTCTTT. This rearrangement joins TRBV4-3 to TRBJ1-1; D is unresolved. Germline CDR1 reads LGHNA; CDR2 reads YSLEER. This CDR3 has 15 amino acids. Trimming pared 0 bases from V and 2 bases from J, leaving 10 bases between.

The sample holds one count of this clone. DNA for the CDR3: TGTGCCAGCAGTTTATTTGGACAGGGGAACACTGAAGCTTTCTTT. Its translation is CASSLFGQGNTEAFF. The chain is built from TRBV28 and TRBJ1-1, with TRBD1 identical over 8 bases. CDR1 is MDHEN and CDR2 is SYDVKM in the germline V gene. The length of the CDR3 is 15 residues. J gave up 1 base and V 1 base, and 2 bases lay outside the gene matches. Complete variable domain (other parts from reference TRBV28 and TRBJ1-1): DVKVTQSSRYLVKRTGEKVFLECVQDMDHENMFWYRQDPGLGLRLIYFSYDVKMKEKGDIPEGYSVSREKKERFSLILESASTNQTSMYLCASSLFGQGNTEAFFGQGTRLTVV.

V usage is TRBV6-4 and J usage is TRBJ2-1; the match to TRBD2 covers 7 bases. Germline assignment: CDR1 MRHNA and CDR2 SNTAGT. J gave up 7 bases and V 5 bases, and 5 bases lay outside the gene matches. The CDR3 runs 13 residues. The CDR3 loop reads CASSRGVKNEQFF. CDR3 sequence (DNA): TGTGCCAGCAGTCGGGGGGTAAAGAATGAGCAGTTCTTC.

The chain joins TRBV18 to TRBJ2-5, with 7 bases that match TRBD1. This CDR3 has 13 amino acids. Trimming removed 6 bases from V and 3 bases from J; junction bases left unmatched: 4. CDR1 KGHSH and CDR2 LQKENI come from the germline V gene. The CDR3 sequence is CASSGTAKETQYF. The DNA of the CDR3 is TGTGCCAGCTCCGGGACAGCCAAAGAGACCCAGTACTTC.

This chain uses TRBV18 with TRBJ1-1; 11 bases are a match to TRBD1. This CDR3 region has 16 residues. Per the germline V gene, CDR1 is KGHSH and CDR2 is LQKENI. The junction had 10 bases not matched to a gene; V was cut back by 4 bases and J by 6 bases. In DNA, the CDR3 is TGTGCCAGCTCACACCGGGACAGGGGGTTGAGGGCTGAAGCTTTCTTT. The encoded protein is CASSHRDRGLRAEAFF. Complete variable domain (other parts from reference TRBV18 and TRBJ1-1): NAGVMQNPRHLVRRRGQEARLRCSPMKGHSHVYWYRQLPEEGLKFMVYLQKENIIDESGMPKERFSAEFPKEGPSILRIQQVVRGDSAAYFCASSHRDRGLRAEAFFGQGTRLTVV.

The genes are TRBV4-1 and TRBJ1-1; D remains unclear. V gave up 3 bases and J gave up 0 bases, with 11 bases separating them. Germline values: CDR1 MGHRA, CDR2 YSYEKL. The CDR3 is 15 residues long. CDR3 sequence: CASSQGQRLNTEAFF. In nucleotides, the CDR3 is TGCGCCAGCAGCCAGGGCCAGAGACTGAACACTGAAGCTTTCTTT.

This chain connects TRBV5-6 to TRBJ2-5; D ambiguous. Germline V gene data show CDR1 as SGHDT and CDR2 as YYEEEE. Trimming cost V 1 base and J 7 bases, with 14 bases left between them. CDR3 length: 14 residues. The CDR3, as DNA: TGTGCCAGCAGCTTGTTTTTGGGCCTACCGACCCAGTACTTC. It codes for CASSLFLGLPTQYF.

The rearrangement uses TRBV15 and TRBJ2-3, with a tentative D call TRBD1 (6 bases). V gave up 2 bases and J gave up 2 bases, with 11 bases separating them. This CDR3 region has 15 residues. CDR1 and CDR2 from the germline V gene are LNHNV and YYDKDF (reference sequence). In DNA form, the CDR3 reads TGTGCCACCAGCAGACGACAGGACTTCACAGATACGCAGTATTTT. This translates into CATSRRQDFTDTQYF.